The 19 T cell receptor beta chains below all came from one sample that was sequenced in a study of blood T cell repertoires in COVID-19. Libraries were prepared by immunoSEQ multiplex PCR; TCRdb keeps only in-frame clonotypes and omits some of them. The sample lists hundreds of thousands of clones; 75% to 90% were seen once. The sequenced material came from peripheral blood. The receptors were gathered from a woman aged 60-70 years with COVID-19, enrolled during active disease.

The chain combines TRBV6-4 with TRBJ2-2; 8 bases align to TRBD1. CDR1 is MRHNA and CDR2 is SNTAGT in the germline V gene. The CDR3 extends over 16 amino acids. V shed 2 bases and J 3 bases; nucleotides not matched to a gene: 5. CDR3 sequence reads: CASSDRPGQDTGELFF. CDR3 DNA: TGTGCCAGCAGTGACCGCCCGGGACAGGACACCGGGGAGCTGTTTTTT.

The count of this clone is one. The J gene is TRBJ1-6, the V gene TRBV4-1, with D uncertain. This CDR3 has 17 amino acids. Per the germline V gene, CDR1 is MGHRA and CDR2 is YSYEKL. The V gene lost 0 bases and the J gene lost 6 bases, with 15 bases spanning the gap. The CDR3 sequence is CASSQDDGGFLNSPLHF. The CDR3 nucleotides are TGCGCCAGCAGCCAAGATGACGGCGGGTTTCTTAATTCACCCCTCCACTTT.

This clone was seen more than once but under ten times. The rearrangement links TRBV30 to TRBJ2-7; TRBD2 matches 8 bases. Trimming took 7 bases from V and 5 from J; bases not matched to a gene: 4. Germline V gives CDR1 GTSNPN, CDR2 SVGIG (reference sequence). CDR3 length: 11 amino acids. Written as DNA, the CDR3 is TGTGCCTCGGGAGGGGGGCACGAGCAGTACTTC. It encodes CASGGGHEQYF.

The chain uses TRBV18 and TRBJ2-1, with a weak D call TRBD2 (6 bases). The CDR3 runs 16 residues. CDR1 and CDR2 (germline): KGHSH, LQKENI. Trimming took 3 bases from V and 6 from J, leaving 18 bases between them. CDR3 region: CASSPPAGPRGNEQFF. DNA of the CDR3: TGTGCCAGCTCACCCCCCGCGGGACCTAGGGGCAATGAGCAGTTCTTC.

Concerning this clone: The sample has other DNA sequences that encode this CDR3 too. The rearrangement joins TRBV6-5 to TRBJ2-7, with D maybe TRBD1 (7 bases). The CDR3 consists of 14 residues. Germline V CDR1 and CDR2: MNHEY, SVGAGI. V was shortened by 2 bases and J by 4 bases, with 12 bases between the two germline ends. DNA of the CDR3: TGTGCCAGCAGTTACGGCCAGGGGGGATACGAGCAGTACTTC. Translation gives CASSYGQGGYEQYF.

This chain links TRBV7-3 with TRBJ2-1; 7 bases match TRBD2. J gave up 0 bases and V 1 base, and 3 bases lay outside the gene matches. Germline CDR1 SGHTA, CDR2 FQGTGA. This CDR3 has 16 residues. The CDR3 DNA is TGTGCCAGCAGCTTAAACGGGGGGAGCTCCTACAATGAGCAGTTCTTC. Translating gives CASSLNGGSSYNEQFF.

The chain is built from TRBV18 and TRBJ1-6; D is undetermined. Trimming removed 3 bases at V and 0 bases at J, with 6 bases between. CDR3 length equals 15 residues. Germline CDR1 reads KGHSH; CDR2 reads LQKENI. DNA of the CDR3: TGTGCCAGCTCACCTCAGAACTCCTATAATTCACCCCTCCACTTT. Translated, it gives CASSPQNSYNSPLHF.

The V call is TRBV5-1, the J call TRBJ1-1; D might be TRBD1 (5 bases). Per the germline V gene, CDR1 is SGHRS and CDR2 is YFSETQ. V was cut by 4 bases and J by 1 base, with 8 bases left in between. This CDR3 region has 13 residues. CDR3 sequence: CASSQGKNTEAFF. CDR3 bases: TGCGCCAGCAGCCAGGGAAAGAACACTGAAGCTTTCTTT. The whole variable domain, filled in from reference TRBV5-1 and TRBJ1-1, reads KAGVTQTPRYLIKTRGQQVTLSCSPISGHRSVSWYQQTPGQGLQFLFEYFSETQRNKGNFPGRFSGRQFSNSRSEMNVSTLELGDSALYLCASSQGKNTEAFFGQGTRLTVV.

The chain links TRBV7-6 to TRBJ1-2, with D possibly matching TRBD1 (5 bases). This CDR3 comprises 15 residues. Germline V CDR1 and CDR2: SGHVS, FNYEAQ. V gave up 2 bases and J gave up 7 bases, with 17 bases separating them. In nucleotides, the CDR3 is TGTGCCAGCAGCTTAATGGGCCAGGGCTTTGGTGGCTACACCTTC. Encoded protein: CASSLMGQGFGGYTF.

V is TRBV6-5 and J is TRBJ2-5; D is undetermined. The CDR3 spans 12 residues. Trimming took 6 bases from V and 5 from J, leaving 10 bases between them. The germline CDR1 and CDR2 sequences are MNHEY and SVGAGI. The CDR3 region is CASSRPKETQYF. The CDR3 DNA is TGTGCCAGCAGCCGTCCTAAGGAGACCCAGTACTTC.

The chain joins TRBV10-3 to TRBJ1-5; D is unresolved. The CDR3 is made up of 13 amino acids. Germline assignment: CDR1 ENHRY and CDR2 SYGVKD. The germline V and J ends were trimmed by 6 bases and 4 bases, with 10 bases remaining between them. The CDR3 protein is CAISQEVNQPQHF. For the CDR3, the DNA is TGTGCCATCAGCCAGGAGGTGAATCAGCCCCAGCATTTT.

The CDR3 loop reads CASSQDNRNQPQHF. CDR3 sequence (DNA): TGCGCCAGCAGCCAAGATAACAGAAATCAGCCCCAGCATTTT. The J gene is TRBJ1-5, the V gene TRBV4-1; D not certain. The CDR3 runs 14 residues. V lost 0 bases, J lost 4 bases, and 7 bases lay in between. CDR1 is MGHRA and CDR2 is YSYEKL in the germline V gene.

This clone was detected only once. The CDR3 reads CASSLARDNSYEQYF. In DNA, the CDR3 is TGTGCCAGCAGCTTAGCTCGGGACAACTCCTACGAGCAGTACTTC. V gene TRBV11-2 combines with J gene TRBJ2-7; a possible D gene is TRBD1 (6 bases). Germline CDR1 reads SGHAT; CDR2 reads FQNNGV. Trimming took off 1 base at V and 0 bases at J, with 10 bases between the two ends. CDR3 size: 15 residues.

This clone was seen once. The chain has TRBV6-6 and TRBJ2-7, with D unclear. The V gene's germline CDR1 is MNHNY and CDR2 SVGAGI (reference sequence). This CDR3 contains 13 residues. Trimming removed 0 bases at V and 4 bases at J, with 7 bases between. The CDR3 sequence is CASSYSYGYEQYF. As DNA, the CDR3 is TGTGCCAGCAGTTACTCGTACGGGTACGAGCAGTACTTC.

The chain recombines TRBV7-8 with TRBJ2-5, with 7 bases aligning to TRBD2. CDR1 and CDR2 (germline): SGHVS, FQNEAQ. CDR3 size: 15 residues. V gave up 5 bases and J gave up 0 bases; unmatched junction bases: 6. Here the CDR3 reads CASSRTGGYQETQYF. Written as DNA, the CDR3 is TGTGCCAGCAGCCGAACCGGGGGGTACCAAGAGACCCAGTACTTC. The full variable domain, in which reference TRBV7-8 and TRBJ2-5 provide the parts outside the CDR3, is GAGVSQSPRYKVAKRGQDVALRCDPISGHVSLFWYQQALGQGPEFLTYFQNEAQLDKSGLPSDRFFAERPEGSVSTLKIQRTQQEDSAVYLCASSRTGGYQETQYFGPGTRLLVL.

This chain links TRBV6-1 with TRBJ2-7; 10 bases match TRBD2. The CDR3 length is 18 residues. After removal of 0 bases from V and 6 bases from J, the junction contained 14 bases not matched to a gene. From germline, CDR1 is MNHNS and CDR2 SASEGT. In DNA, the CDR3 is TGTGCCAGCAGTGAAGCTGGGTCAGCGGGGGGGATATTATTCGAGCAGTACTTC. Its protein product is CASSEAGSAGGILFEQYF.

This clone was picked up a small number of times. Additional DNA sequences in this sample encode the identical CDR3. V usage is TRBV5-1 and J usage is TRBJ2-7, with TRBD1 matching over 8 bases. With 4 bases clipped from V and 2 bases from J, the junction kept 5 bases outside the gene matches. This CDR3 contains 14 residues. CDR1 is SGHRS and CDR2 is YFSETQ in the germline V gene. This CDR3 reads CASSHGQGAYEQYF. CDR3 in DNA: TGCGCCAGCAGCCACGGACAGGGCGCCTACGAGCAGTACTTC.

V and J are TRBV6-5 and TRBJ1-1, with D uncertain. V gave up 0 bases and J gave up 1 base, with 9 bases separating them. This CDR3 is 15 amino acids long. CDR1 MNHEY and CDR2 SVGAGI come from the germline V gene. In DNA form, the CDR3 reads TGTGCCAGCAGTTACTCTCGGTTACCGAACACTGAAGCTTTCTTT. As protein: CASSYSRLPNTEAFF.

J is TRBJ2-2 and V is TRBV7-2; tentative D call: TRBD2 (5 bases). The germline V and J ends were trimmed by 4 bases and 3 bases, with 9 bases remaining between them. CDR3 length: 14 residues. The V gene's germline CDR1 is SGHTA and CDR2 FQGNSA. As DNA, the CDR3 is TGTGCCAGCAGCTCTAGGACTGACACCGGGGAGCTGTTTTTT. Protein sequence: CASSSRTDTGELFF.